The 9 T cell receptor beta chains listed next were all sequenced from one sample in a study of T-cell memory formation after mild COVID-19. TCRdb analysed the 5' RACE reads with MiXCR anew, one entry per CDR3 protein. The table includes roughly 410,000 distinct CDR3 sequences, 20% to 25% detected once. The specimen sequenced was PBMCs or a T cell subset sorted from them (not recorded which). The receptors were gathered from an adult woman who had mild COVID-19 (a few samples of this study predate the infection). Cell type and time point are not known.

The rearrangement joins TRBV15 to TRBJ2-1, with D uncertain. Germline loops: CDR1 LNHNV, CDR2 YYDKDF (reference sequence). Trimming shortened V by 1 base and J by 5 bases, and 12 bases separated the two germline ends. CDR3 length: 15 amino acids. The CDR3, as DNA: TGTGCCACCAGCAGAGGCCTAGATCGGAACAATGAGCAGTTCTTC. As protein: CATSRGLDRNNEQFF.

CDR3 bases: TGCGCCAGCAGCCTAGTCATAAACTACGAGCAGTACTTC. Its protein is CASSLVINYEQYF. The V and J genes are TRBV5-1 and TRBJ2-7; no clear D gene. Looked up from germline, CDR1 is SGHRS and CDR2 is YFSETQ. Trimming left V 4 bases short and J 3 bases short, with 11 bases between. This CDR3 has 13 residues.

The V and J genes are TRBV10-3 and TRBJ2-3; D may be TRBD2 (7 bases). V was clipped by 7 bases and J by 2 bases, with 19 bases between them. The germline gives CDR1 ENHRY, CDR2 SYGVKD. The CDR3 is 16 amino acids. In nucleotides, the CDR3 is TGTGCCATCACGGAAGGAGTGGGGGGGCCCACAGATACGCAGTATTTT. Amino acid sequence: CAITEGVGGPTDTQYF.

This clonotype has only a few counts. The chain combines TRBV10-3 with TRBJ2-1, with 9 bases fitting TRBD1. Germline CDR1 ENHRY, CDR2 SYGVKD. The CDR3 is made up of 13 amino acids. The ends lost 6 bases at V and 8 bases at J; junction bases unmatched: 5. In DNA, the CDR3 is TGTGCCATCAGCGGGACAGGGAAAGATGAGCAGTTCTTC. Protein sequence: CAISGTGKDEQFF.

This rearrangement joins TRBV7-4 to TRBJ2-4, with 7 nucleotides matching TRBD1. This CDR3 is 16 amino acids long. Per germline, CDR1 SGHVT and CDR2 SQSDAQ. V trimming: 3 bases; J trimming: 2 bases; junction bases outside the gene matches: 7. The CDR3 DNA sequence: TGTGCCAGCAGCTTGGGACAGTCTTTCCCCAAAAACATTCAGTACTTC. Translation: CASSLGQSFPKNIQYF.

This clonotype has only a few counts. Compared with germline, one end of the junction differs, possibly owing to a read error. The rearrangement uses TRBV7-9 and TRBJ2-5; D gene unclear. Germline CDR1 and CDR2: SEHNR and FQNEAQ (reference sequence). This CDR3 is 14 amino acids long. Here the CDR3 DNA reads TGTGCCAGCAGCTTAGTACTGGAACAAGGGACCCAGTACTTC. Translated, it gives CASSLVLEQGTQYF.

The V and J genes are TRBV11-1 and TRBJ2-2; 11 bases are shared with TRBD2. V lost 0 bases to trimming and J lost 5 bases; unmatched junction nucleotides: 8. The CDR3 consists of 18 residues. CDR1 and CDR2 from the germline V gene are SGHAT and FQDESV (reference sequence). This CDR3 is CASSLAVWLAGGTGELFF. For the CDR3, the DNA is TGTGCCAGCAGCTTAGCGGTTTGGCTAGCGGGGGGAACCGGGGAGCTGTTTTTT.

The chain joins TRBV11-2 to TRBJ2-7; D perhaps matches TRBD2 (5 bases). V shed 4 bases and J shed 3 bases, with 19 bases lying between them. The CDR3 has 16 residues. Germline values: CDR1 SGHAT, CDR2 FQNNGV. CDR3 sequence reads: CASSSGLAGRSYEQYF. CDR3 DNA: TGTGCCAGCAGCTCCGGTCTCGCGGGTAGGAGCTACGAGCAGTACTTC.

This clonotype was recorded a few times. This sequence joins TRBV6-2 or TRBV6-3 and TRBJ1-1; D not certain. The CDR3 has 15 amino acids. V was cut by 0 bases and J by 1 base, with 9 bases left in between. Germline values: CDR1 MNHEY, CDR2 SVGEGT. The CDR3 reads CASSYSRHQNTEAFF. The CDR3 DNA reads TGTGCCAGCAGTTACTCTAGGCACCAGAACACTGAAGCTTTCTTT.